This T cell receptor beta chain was profiled in a study of CD8 T cells in Susac syndrome. Whole-study findings and limits: An acknowledgment was made by the study that its TCR sequencing and HLA analysis involved relatively few individuals.

RNA in amounts of about 0.5 to 1 ug was reverse transcribed with random hexamers. The amplification used immunoSEQ multiplex PCR on TCR beta CDR3; it spanned 54 Vbeta and 13 Jbeta. TCRdb re-analysed the immunoSEQ multiplex PCR reads in MiXCR, keeping a single row per CDR3 protein. The table has 100,000 to 150,000 distinct CDR3 sequences, roughly 96% seen once. A word on this clonotype: Its cognate antigen is unknown.

The germline V gene encodes CDR1 SQVTM and CDR2 ANQGSEA. V lost 3 bases, J lost 9 bases, and 17 bases lay in between. The CDR3 length is 13 residues. The study sequenced TCR beta in blood CD8+ and CD4+ T cells. Negative isolation was applied to CD8+ and CD4+ T cells, and FACS enrichment was applied to TEMRA cells. This receptor was identified in a human donor in good health. The specimen was CD4+ T cells from PBMCs. The V call is TRBV29-1, the J call TRBJ2-5; a possible D gene is TRBD1 (6 bases). The CDR3 region is CSVEGAASLPQYF. Written as DNA, the CDR3 is TGCAGCGTTGAGGGGGCAGCATCCCTCCCCCAGTACTTC.